This T cell receptor beta chain originates from a study of siplizumab effects on memory and regulatory T cells. Study findings and constraints: The study found that siplizumab significantly reduced alloreactive sequences traceable to unstimulated CD4+ memory cells. For mappable alloreactive CD4+ clones, the mean Treg-derived fraction was nearly 70% with siplizumab and 26.9% in controls. Naive T cells seemed more diverse than memory cells; they also seemed major alloresponse contributors. Confirmation that proliferating Tregs from siplizumab cultures had suppressive function was not obtained.

Sequencing used immunoSEQ multiplex PCR; TCRdb keeps in-frame clones, though not all of them. The data show roughly 82,000 clones, approximately 86% seen once. In the case of this clone: Its antigen is unknown.

The CDR3 contains 14 residues. Germline V gives CDR1 LNHDA, CDR2 SQIVND (reference sequence). V gave up 10 bases and J gave up 2 bases, with 14 bases separating them. This clonotype originated in a human donor in good health. The specimen sequenced was Tregs sorted from blood. The gene calls are TRBV19 and TRBJ2-2; D is tentatively TRBD1 or TRBD2 (5 bases each). CDR3 coding DNA: TGTGCCACCCATGAGGGACGAAACACCGGGGAGCTGTTTTTT. Protein product: CATHEGRNTGELFF.